The 19 T cell receptor beta chains presented below share a single source sample, sequenced in a study of T cell repertoires in cytomegalovirus infection. These TCRs are of unknown antigen specificity. TCRdb re-analysed the reads in MiXCR, keeping a single row per CDR3 protein. The table shows a few hundred thousand distinct CDR3 sequences, with roughly a third occurring only once. Here the sequenced sample was cultured PBMCs, taken from culture after CMV antigen stimulation. Receptors were obtained from a human donor in good health (CMV status not recorded). Some clones in this sample may be carry-over from other donors' samples.

This clonotype has only a few counts. The gene calls are TRBV19 and TRBJ2-5; TRBD2 might be the D (5 bases). The CDR3 sequence is 13 residues long. CDR1 is LNHDA and CDR2 is SQIVND in the germline V gene (reference sequence). V gave up 10 bases and J gave up 2 bases, with 14 bases separating them. CDR3 region: CATKPDSQETQYF. CDR3 DNA: TGTGCCACGAAACCGGACTCTCAAGAGACCCAGTACTTC.

This chain links TRBV11-2 with TRBJ1-4, with 10 nucleotides matching TRBD1. Unmatched junction bases numbered 4, after V lost 2 bases and J lost 4 bases. The CDR3 contains 16 residues. The germline V gene has CDR1 SGHAT and CDR2 FQNNGV. The CDR3 sequence is CASSLRTGGLNEKLFF. The DNA of the CDR3 is TGTGCCAGCAGCTTAAGGACAGGGGGACTTAATGAAAAACTGTTTTTT.

This clonotype was seen just once. V is TRBV19 and J is TRBJ1-5; D perhaps matches TRBD1 (5 bases). The CDR3 has 11 amino acids. Germline V gene data show CDR1 as LNHDA and CDR2 as SQIVND (reference sequence). The V gene lost 8 bases and the J gene lost 6 bases, with 8 bases spanning the gap. The chain's CDR3 is CASGTSQPQHF. The CDR3 DNA reads as TGTGCCAGTGGGACCAGTCAGCCCCAGCATTTT.

This clonotype has just a few counts. The J gene is TRBJ2-5, the V gene TRBV24-1; 8 bases are shared with TRBD2. The CDR3 runs to 14 residues. The germline V gene encodes CDR1 KGHDR and CDR2 SFDVKD. V shed 7 bases and J 5 bases; nucleotides not matched to a gene: 8. The CDR3 reads CATRGEAGAETQYF. In DNA form, the CDR3 reads TGTGCCACCAGGGGAGAAGCGGGAGCGGAGACCCAGTACTTC.

This clonotype was counted between two and nine times. Germline and junction disagree at one end, which may indicate a read error. In DNA, the CDR3 is TGTGCCAGCAGCCTAGAGAGGTCCGCTTTCTTT. Translating gives CASSLERSAFF. This chain uses TRBV11-2 with TRBJ1-1, with D unclear. Germline lookup yields CDR1 SGHAT and CDR2 FQNNGV. The CDR3 spans 11 residues.

This clonotype was picked up a small number of times. This sequence joins TRBV27 and TRBJ1-2; 7 bases map to TRBD1. Germline V gene lookup returns CDR1 MNHEY and CDR2 SMNVEV (reference sequence). This CDR3 comprises 18 residues. V trimming: 5 bases; J trimming: 3 bases; junction bases outside the gene matches: 18. CDR3 amino acids: CASSLHIPTGDVDYGYTF. CDR3 DNA sequence: TGTGCCAGCAGTCTCCATATCCCTACAGGGGATGTTGACTATGGCTACACCTTC.

This clonotype occurred a few times. This chain joins TRBV25-1 and TRBJ2-3, with D possibly matching TRBD2 (6 bases). This CDR3 has 13 residues. The germline CDR1 and CDR2 sequences are MGHDK and SYGVNS. Trimming removed 10 bases from V and 2 bases from J, with 13 bases in between. The CDR3 DNA sequence: TGTGCCATGGGGGGTCAGAACACAGATACGCAGTATTTT. This sequence encodes CAMGGQNTDTQYF.

This chain connects TRBV6-5 to TRBJ1-6, with 8 nucleotides matching TRBD1. The ends lost 0 bases at V and 10 bases at J; junction bases unmatched: 5. Per the germline V gene, CDR1 is MNHEY and CDR2 is SVGAGI. This CDR3 is built from 15 residues. The CDR3 reads CASSYSGQGGSPLHF. For the CDR3, the DNA is TGTGCCAGCAGTTACTCTGGACAGGGAGGCTCACCCCTCCACTTT.

This clonotype was seen more than once but under ten times. The V gene is TRBV6-1, the J gene TRBJ2-5; the D call may be TRBD1 or TRBD2 (5 bases each). The CDR3 contains 13 residues. Trimming took 11 bases from V and 1 from J, leaving 14 bases between them. Looked up from germline, CDR1 is MNHNS and CDR2 is SASEGT. CDR3 region: CAPRGFTQETQYF. The DNA for the CDR3 is TGTGCCCCCCGGGGCTTTACCCAAGAGACCCAGTACTTC.

The chain combines TRBV12-3 or TRBV12-4 with TRBJ2-5, with D possibly being TRBD2 (6 bases). This CDR3 region has 11 residues. V was cut by 10 bases and J by 7 bases, with 13 bases left in between. The CDR3 loop reads CAITFGGTQYF. CDR3 in DNA: TGTGCCATTACCTTCGGGGGGACCCAGTACTTC.

This clonotype has just a few counts. This chain joins TRBV6-5 and TRBJ2-7; no clear D gene. Trimming shortened V by 0 bases and J by 6 bases, and 9 bases separated the two germline ends. From germline, CDR1 is MNHEY and CDR2 SVGAGI. The CDR3 is 13 amino acids. The CDR3: CASSYSQSSEQYV. CDR3 DNA sequence: TGTGCCAGCAGTTACTCGCAATCTTCCGAGCAGTACGTC.

This chain links TRBV28 with TRBJ1-5; tentatively, D is TRBD1 (6 bases). The germline V gene encodes CDR1 MDHEN and CDR2 SYDVKM. Trimming stripped 3 bases from V and 6 bases from J, with 12 bases between. CDR3 length: 14 residues. The DNA for the CDR3 is TGTGCCAGCAGTTTCGGGCAGGGGCGTCAGCCCCAGCATTTT. It is translated as CASSFGQGRQPQHF.

The V and J genes are TRBV5-1 and TRBJ2-1; 7 bases are shared with TRBD2. Germline trimming cut 4 bases from V and 8 bases from J; bases unmatched to any gene: 15. CDR1 and CDR2 (germline): SGHRS, YFSETQ. This CDR3 spans 16 amino acids. The CDR3 DNA reads as TGCGCCAGCAGCGTAGAACCCGGGACTAAGACCCATGAGCAGTTCTTC. This translates into CASSVEPGTKTHEQFF.

This clonotype was counted only a few times. This chain uses TRBV19 with TRBJ2-5; no definite D call. CDR3 size: 16 residues. The ends were cut back, 4 bases at V and 0 bases at J, with 15 bases in the middle. Germline V CDR1 and CDR2: LNHDA, SQIVND (reference sequence). The CDR3 sequence is CASSTGFPVYQETQYF. The CDR3 region has the DNA TGTGCCAGTAGTACTGGGTTCCCTGTGTACCAAGAGACCCAGTACTTC.

The rearrangement uses TRBV7-2 and TRBJ2-1; 7 positions agree with TRBD2. Per the germline V gene, CDR1 is SGHTA and CDR2 is FQGNSA. This CDR3 comprises 15 residues. The junction had 8 bases not matched to a gene; V was cut back by 4 bases and J by 5 bases. The CDR3: CASSWGGLENNEQFF. The CDR3 DNA sequence: TGTGCCAGCAGCTGGGGAGGACTAGAAAACAATGAGCAGTTCTTC.

The sample holds many counts of this clonotype. V is TRBV7-2 and J is TRBJ2-1, with a weak D call TRBD2 (5 bases). Trimming cost V 6 bases and J 3 bases, with 12 bases left between them. This CDR3 spans 14 amino acids. The V gene's germline CDR1 is SGHTA and CDR2 FQGNSA. Written as DNA, the CDR3 is TGTGCCAGCAGGCCCCCGGGATTCTACAATGAGCAGTTCTTC. Its translation: CASRPPGFYNEQFF.

DNA of the CDR3: TGTGCCAGCAGCCCCGGAACGTGGAACACTGAAGCTTTCTTT. The encoded protein is CASSPGTWNTEAFF. The gene calls are TRBV7-2 and TRBJ1-1; D call uncertain. CDR3 length equals 14 residues. Trimming took 5 bases from V and 1 from J, leaving 11 bases between them. Germline CDR1 and CDR2: SGHTA and FQGNSA.

This clonotype was seen more than once but under ten times. The rearrangement links TRBV20-1 to TRBJ2-7; no definite D call. CDR1 and CDR2 (germline): DFQATT, SNEGSKA (reference sequence). V was cut by 1 base and J by 0 bases, with 16 bases left in between. This CDR3 is built from 16 residues. The CDR3 DNA reads TGCAGTGCTAGAGGCCCCAGCGCCCAATCCTCCTACGAGCAGTACGTC. Translated, it gives CSARGPSAQSSYEQYV.

About this clonotype: The junction and the germline gene differ at one end; a read error may be behind it. The gene calls are TRBV14 and TRBJ2-1, with D perhaps TRBD1 (5 bases). The CDR3 runs to 18 residues. Germline values: CDR1 SGHDN, CDR2 FVKESK. CDR3 protein: CASTQGWGLQSSYNEQFF. The CDR3 DNA follows: TGTGCCAGCACCCAAGGGTGGGGCCTACAGAGCTCCTACAATGAGCAGTTCTTC.